Listed below are T cell receptor beta chains from one sample, sequenced in a study of blood T cell repertoires in COVID-19. Sequencing was performed with immunoSEQ multiplex PCR; in TCRdb, only in-frame clones are kept and a portion is missing. The data contain some 210,000 clones, roughly 87% of them seen just once; the ten biggest clones take up approximately 10%. Sequenced sample: PBMCs or T cells enriched from blood (not recorded which). Receptors originate from a man younger than 30 with acute COVID-19. CDR3s include the opening cysteine and the closing phenylalanine or tryptophan. A D gene is named only where the DNA matches it firmly. Clone size is not always given. Where it is, it says once, few, many or a class for expanded clones.

clone size: NA; J gene: TRBJ1-5; V gene: TRBV3-1/TRBV3-2; D gene: TRBD1; CDR3 protein: CASSRGQGYSNQPQHF; CDR3 DNA: TGTGCCAGCAGCCGGGGACAGGGGTATAGCAATCAGCCCCAGCATTTT
clone size: few; J gene: TRBJ1-6; V gene: TRBV27; D gene: TRBD1; CDR3 protein: CASRDRGDLYNSPLHF; CDR3 DNA: TGTGCCAGCAGGGACAGGGGTGATCTCTATAATTCACCCCTCCACTTT
clone size: NA; J gene: TRBJ2-7; V gene: TRBV4-3; D gene: TRBD1; CDR3 protein: CASSPGQGKSYEQYF; CDR3 DNA: TGCGCCAGCAGCCCGGGACAGGGGAAATCCTACGAGCAGTACTTC
clone size: NA; J gene: TRBJ1-4; V gene: TRBV5-5; D gene: NA; CDR3 protein: CASSPPTGLATNEKLFF; CDR3 DNA: TGTGCCAGCAGCCCGCCAACAGGGCTGGCAACTAATGAAAAACTGTTTTTT
clone size: NA; J gene: TRBJ2-1; V gene: TRBV15; D gene: TRBD2; CDR3 protein: CATSRDGGLAEYNEQFF; CDR3 DNA: TGTGCCACCAGCAGAGACGGGGGACTAGCGGAGTACAATGAGCAGTTCTTC
clone size: NA; J gene: TRBJ1-3; V gene: TRBV18; D gene: NA; CDR3 protein: CASSRENGNTIYF; CDR3 DNA: TGTGCCAGCTCACGGGAGAACGGAAACACCATATATTTT
clone size: NA; J gene: TRBJ1-2; V gene: TRBV28; D gene: NA; CDR3 protein: CASSLGTNNYGYTF; CDR3 DNA: TGTGCCAGCAGTTTAGGGACTAATAACTATGGCTACACCTTC
clone size: NA; J gene: TRBJ2-3; V gene: TRBV6-2/TRBV6-3; D gene: NA; CDR3 protein: CASSSVVPTDTQYF; CDR3 DNA: TGTGCCAGCAGCTCCGTAGTCCCCACAGATACGCAGTATTTT
clone size: NA; J gene: TRBJ2-3; V gene: TRBV4-1; D gene: NA; CDR3 protein: CASSQGNPGGTQYF; CDR3 DNA: TGCGCCAGCAGCCAAGGCAACCCAGGAGGTACGCAGTATTTT
clone size: NA; J gene: TRBJ1-1; V gene: TRBV19; D gene: NA; CDR3 protein: CASSIAGLTEAFF; CDR3 DNA: TGTGCCAGTAGTATTGCAGGTCTCACTGAAGCTTTCTTT
clone size: once; J gene: TRBJ2-7; V gene: TRBV7-9; D gene: NA; CDR3 protein: CASSLSQYSYEQYF; CDR3 DNA: TGTGCCAGCAGCCTTTCACAATACTCCTACGAGCAGTACTTC
clone size: NA; J gene: TRBJ1-5; V gene: TRBV2; D gene: NA; CDR3 protein: CASSVIYSNQPQHF; CDR3 DNA: TGTGCCAGCAGTGTAATATATAGCAATCAGCCCCAGCATTTT
clone size: few; J gene: TRBJ2-1; V gene: TRBV6-4; D gene: TRBD2; CDR3 protein: CASRETSGSAEQFF; CDR3 DNA: TGTGCCAGCAGGGAGACTAGCGGGAGTGCTGAGCAGTTCTTC
clone size: once; J gene: TRBJ2-7; V gene: TRBV12-3/TRBV12-4; D gene: NA; CDR3 protein: CASSLRNEQYF; CDR3 DNA: TGTGCCAGCAGTTTGAGGAACGAGCAGTACTTC
clone size: NA; J gene: TRBJ2-5; V gene: TRBV18; D gene: NA; CDR3 protein: CASSPDLKETQYF; CDR3 DNA: TGTGCCAGCTCACCCGACTTGAAAGAGACCCAGTACTTC
clone size: NA; J gene: TRBJ1-5; V gene: TRBV9; D gene: TRBD1; CDR3 protein: CASSPGTGGSNQPQHF; CDR3 DNA: TGTGCCAGCAGCCCCGGGACAGGAGGGAGCAATCAGCCCCAGCATTTT
clone size: NA; J gene: TRBJ1-6; V gene: TRBV7-3; D gene: TRBD1; CDR3 protein: CASSYSGTGNSPLHF; CDR3 DNA: TGTGCCAGCAGCTATTCCGGGACAGGGAATTCACCCCTCCACTTT
clone size: NA; J gene: TRBJ2-5; V gene: TRBV5-8; D gene: NA; CDR3 protein: CASSGKGLGVETQYF; CDR3 DNA: TGTGCCAGCAGCGGCAAGGGACTGGGGGTGGAGACCCAGTACTTC
clone size: few; J gene: TRBJ1-3; V gene: TRBV28; D gene: NA; CDR3 protein: CASSRGLGNTIYF; CDR3 DNA: TGTGCCAGCAGTAGGGGCCTAGGAAACACCATATATTTT
clone size: NA; J gene: TRBJ2-7; V gene: TRBV19; D gene: NA; CDR3 protein: CASRYDTRAYEQYF; CDR3 DNA: TGTGCCAGTAGATATGACACGCGGGCCTACGAGCAGTACTTC
clone size: NA; J gene: TRBJ1-3; V gene: TRBV28; D gene: TRBD1; CDR3 protein: CASSFPGTGPGNTIYF; CDR3 DNA: TGTGCCAGCAGTTTCCCCGGGACAGGACCTGGAAACACCATATATTTT
clone size: NA; J gene: TRBJ1-2; V gene: TRBV4-1; D gene: TRBD1; CDR3 protein: CASSQSFGTANYGYTF; CDR3 DNA: TGCGCCAGCAGCCAATCCTTCGGGACAGCTAACTATGGCTACACCTTC
clone size: NA; J gene: TRBJ1-3; V gene: TRBV5-8; D gene: TRBD1; CDR3 protein: CASSPGTGSGNTIYF; CDR3 DNA: TGTGCCAGCAGCCCCGGGACAGGGTCGGGAAACACCATATATTTT
clone size: NA; J gene: TRBJ1-2; V gene: TRBV14; D gene: NA; CDR3 protein: CASSLYRNRDYGYTF; CDR3 DNA: TGTGCCAGCAGCCTTTATAGGAACAGGGACTATGGCTACACCTTC
clone size: NA; J gene: TRBJ2-7; V gene: TRBV29-1; D gene: NA; CDR3 protein: CSVQTYEQYF; CDR3 DNA: TGCAGCGTTCAAACCTACGAGCAGTACTTC
clone size: NA; J gene: TRBJ2-3; V gene: TRBV28; D gene: NA; CDR3 protein: CASSPGDPNTDTQYF; CDR3 DNA: TGTGCCAGCAGCCCGGGAGATCCTAACACAGATACGCAGTATTTT
clone size: NA; J gene: TRBJ2-3; V gene: TRBV27; D gene: NA; CDR3 protein: CASSLRGSRTDTQYF; CDR3 DNA: TGTGCCAGCAGTTTAAGGGGCTCGCGGACGGATACGCAGTATTTT
clone size: NA; J gene: TRBJ1-1; V gene: TRBV7-9; D gene: NA; CDR3 protein: CASSLVGGTLNTEAFF; CDR3 DNA: TGTGCCAGCAGCTTAGTGGGGGGGACGCTCAACACTGAAGCTTTCTTT
clone size: NA; J gene: TRBJ1-1; V gene: TRBV27; D gene: NA; CDR3 protein: CASSPRQPNTEAFF; CDR3 DNA: TGTGCCAGCAGCCCCCGACAGCCCAACACTGAAGCTTTCTTT
clone size: NA; J gene: TRBJ1-2; V gene: TRBV6-1; D gene: NA; CDR3 protein: CASSERAGGNYGYTF; CDR3 DNA: TGTGCCAGCAGTGAAAGGGCAGGCGGGAACTATGGCTACACCTTC
clone size: NA; J gene: TRBJ1-6; V gene: TRBV6-5; D gene: NA; CDR3 protein: CASRGGPKDNSPLHF; CDR3 DNA: TGTGCCAGCAGGGGGGGACCGAAGGATAATTCACCCCTCCACTTT
clone size: NA; J gene: TRBJ2-1; V gene: TRBV27; D gene: TRBD2; CDR3 protein: CASRYTSGRVEQFF; CDR3 DNA: TGTGCCAGCAGGTATACTAGCGGGAGAGTTGAGCAGTTCTTC
clone size: NA; J gene: TRBJ2-5; V gene: TRBV6-6; D gene: TRBD2; CDR3 protein: CASSDGQGGGETQYF; CDR3 DNA: TGTGCCAGCAGTGATGGGCAGGGCGGGGGAGAGACCCAGTACTTC
clone size: NA; J gene: TRBJ2-7; V gene: TRBV28; D gene: NA; CDR3 protein: CASVGRAVAYEQYF; CDR3 DNA: TGTGCCAGCGTTGGGCGGGCCGTCGCCTACGAGCAGTACTTC
clone size: NA; J gene: TRBJ1-1; V gene: TRBV7-9; D gene: TRBD1; CDR3 protein: CASRGTAQRDTEAFF; CDR3 DNA: TGTGCCAGCAGAGGGACAGCCCAGAGGGACACTGAAGCTTTCTTT
clone size: few; J gene: TRBJ1-3; V gene: TRBV12-5; D gene: NA; CDR3 protein: CASGLSLGGQSGSGNTIYF; CDR3 DNA: TGTGCTAGTGGTTTGTCGCTGGGAGGCCAATCCGGCTCTGGAAACACCATATATTTT
clone size: NA; J gene: TRBJ1-1; V gene: TRBV2; D gene: TRBD1; CDR3 protein: CASRGDSGGTEAFF; CDR3 DNA: TGTGCCAGCAGGGGGGACAGCGGGGGAACTGAAGCTTTCTTT
clone size: NA; J gene: TRBJ2-7; V gene: TRBV19; D gene: NA; CDR3 protein: CASSSGNRGEQYF; CDR3 DNA: TGTGCCAGTAGTAGCGGGAACCGGGGCGAGCAGTACTTC
clone size: NA; J gene: TRBJ1-4; V gene: TRBV7-2; D gene: TRBD1; CDR3 protein: CASSSTGTNEKLFF; CDR3 DNA: TGTGCCAGCAGCTCGACAGGGACTAATGAAAAACTGTTTTTT
clone size: NA; J gene: TRBJ2-2; V gene: TRBV19; D gene: NA; CDR3 protein: CASSIEEAGELFF; CDR3 DNA: TGTGCCAGTAGTATAGAGGAGGCCGGGGAGCTGTTTTTT
clone size: NA; J gene: TRBJ2-7; V gene: TRBV27; D gene: TRBD1; CDR3 protein: CASSPRTGAYEQYF; CDR3 DNA: TGTGCCAGCAGTCCCCGGACAGGGGCCTACGAGCAGTACTTC
clone size: NA; J gene: TRBJ2-5; V gene: TRBV6-6; D gene: NA; CDR3 protein: CASSYGIVGETQYF; CDR3 DNA: TGTGCCAGCAGTTACGGAATAGTCGGGGAGACCCAGTACTTC
clone size: NA; J gene: TRBJ2-7; V gene: TRBV21-1; D gene: NA; CDR3 protein: CASSKAGDPYEQYF; CDR3 DNA: TGTGCCAGCAGCAAAGCGGGAGACCCCTACGAGCAGTACTTC
clone size: NA; J gene: TRBJ2-3; V gene: TRBV19; D gene: TRBD1; CDR3 protein: CASSRGQGATDTQYF; CDR3 DNA: TGTGCCAGTAGTAGGGGACAGGGGGCTACAGATACGCAGTATTTT
clone size: once; J gene: TRBJ1-2; V gene: TRBV3-1/TRBV3-2; D gene: NA; CDR3 protein: CASSVVGGIYGYTF; CDR3 DNA: TGTGCCAGCAGCGTGGTCGGGGGGATCTATGGCTACACCTTC
clone size: NA; J gene: TRBJ1-1; V gene: TRBV7-2; D gene: NA; CDR3 protein: CASSLDGRGIYTEAFF; CDR3 DNA: TGTGCCAGCAGCTTAGATGGCCGGGGGATTTACACTGAAGCTTTCTTT
clone size: NA; J gene: TRBJ2-7; V gene: TRBV28; D gene: NA; CDR3 protein: CASSLRYEQYF; CDR3 DNA: TGTGCCAGCAGCCTGAGGTACGAGCAGTACTTC
clone size: NA; J gene: TRBJ2-5; V gene: TRBV28; D gene: TRBD1; CDR3 protein: CASSPWDGTGEIIETQYF; CDR3 DNA: TGTGCCAGCAGTCCTTGGGATGGGACAGGGGAGATAATCGAGACCCAGTACTTC
clone size: NA; J gene: TRBJ1-1; V gene: TRBV10-2; D gene: NA; CDR3 protein: CASKGTGNSNTEAFF; CDR3 DNA: TGCGCCAGCAAGGGCACAGGGAACTCGAACACTGAAGCTTTCTTT
clone size: once; J gene: TRBJ2-5; V gene: TRBV5-5; D gene: TRBD1; CDR3 protein: CASSLGTEGETQYF; CDR3 DNA: TGTGCCAGCAGCTTAGGGACAGAGGGAGAGACCCAGTACTTC
clone size: few; J gene: TRBJ1-6; V gene: TRBV7-2; D gene: NA; CDR3 protein: CASSLGLYNSPLHF; CDR3 DNA: TGTGCCAGCAGCTTAGGGCTGTATAATTCACCCCTCCACTTT
clone size: NA; J gene: TRBJ1-1; V gene: TRBV7-9; D gene: TRBD1; CDR3 protein: CASSLEGQVTEAFF; CDR3 DNA: TGTGCCAGCAGCTTAGAGGGACAGGTAACTGAAGCTTTCTTT
clone size: NA; J gene: TRBJ2-7; V gene: TRBV9; D gene: TRBD1; CDR3 protein: CASSVGTGLSYEQYF; CDR3 DNA: TGTGCCAGCAGCGTGGGGACAGGCCTCTCCTACGAGCAGTACTTC
clone size: NA; J gene: TRBJ1-1; V gene: TRBV13; D gene: NA; CDR3 protein: CASSLRGSVNTEAFF; CDR3 DNA: TGTGCCAGCAGCCTCCGGGGGAGTGTGAACACTGAAGCTTTCTTT